This entry is about one T cell receptor beta chain. As yet, its antigen is unknown. The CDR3 has 15 residues. Per the germline V gene, CDR1 is DFQATT and CDR2 is SNEGSKA (reference sequence). The V and J ends lost 6 bases and 0 bases, in that order; junction bases with no gene match: 5. The sample comes from a study of T cells in Graves' hyperthyroidism and ophthalmopathy. General study points: Blood shared most expanded thyroid clonotypes above 0.001. Ophthalmopathy got predicted by the model a median around 6.6 months before its onset.

RNA transcripts provided the source from which TCR beta CDR3 regions were amplified. The TCR CDR3 was amplified in a first-round RT-PCR using the HTBI primer set. TCRdb recomputed calls from the multiplex PCR reads with MiXCR, one row per CDR3 protein. The data show about 250,000 distinct CDR3 sequences, about 24% seen once. At least 3 on the Clinical Activity Score was recorded for ophthalmopathy patients, who also had NOSPECS grade at least 4 and duration under 3 months. Cells are PBMCs isolated from about 10 ml of fresh blood. This chain links TRBV20-1 with TRBJ2-7, with TRBD2 matching 13 bases. The sample taken for sequencing was blood. The sequence came from a woman between 40 and 50 years old with Graves' ophthalmopathy. The CDR3 DNA reads as TGCAGTGCAAAAACTAGCGGGAGGGTCTCCTACGAGCAGTACTTC. The encoded protein is CSAKTSGRVSYEQYF.